This TCR beta chain was identified in a study of CD8+CD57+ T cells in acquired aplastic anemia. Investigators profiled TCR beta VDJ and CDR3 from genomic DNA template. TCRdb redid the calling of the reads with MiXCR, one entry per CDR3 protein. The sample shows roughly 190,000 distinct CDR3 sequences, roughly half of them seen only once. The germline gives CDR1 LGHNA, CDR2 YNFKEQ. The CDR3 length is 13 residues. Between the trimmed V and J ends, which lost 4 bases and 4 bases, there was a span of 8 bases. The sequence derives from a human donor in good health, serving as a control. The sequenced sample consisted of sorted CD4+, CD8+, or CD8+CD57+ T cells (not recorded which) from PBMCs. The chain combines TRBV4-2 with TRBJ1-3; D remains ambiguous. CDR3 sequence (DNA): TGTGCCAGCAGCCTGGATGGGGGAAACACCATATATTTT. Protein sequence: CASSLDGGNTIYF.